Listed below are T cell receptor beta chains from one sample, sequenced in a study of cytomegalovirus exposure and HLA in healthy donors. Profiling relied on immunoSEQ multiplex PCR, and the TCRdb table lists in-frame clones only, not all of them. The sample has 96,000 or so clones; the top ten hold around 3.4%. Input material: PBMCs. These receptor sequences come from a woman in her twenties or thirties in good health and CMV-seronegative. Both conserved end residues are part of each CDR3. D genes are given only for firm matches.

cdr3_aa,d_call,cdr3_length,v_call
CASSLIGQLNTEAFF,-,15,TRBV28
CASSPEGQGYQPQHF,TRBD1,15,TRBV27
CASSYSGGLDEQYF,-,14,TRBV6-5
CASSILVGGAYEQYF,-,15,TRBV19
CASSPTGGTEAFF,TRBD1,13,TRBV9
CASSSQGAGEKLFF,TRBD1,14,TRBV5-4
CASSVPTGTSGNTIYF,-,16,TRBV28
CASSLEFRRRGGDEQFF,TRBD2,17,TRBV5-1
CASSLVGLRVTAIYF,-,15,TRBV7-9
CASSVPETGNGSYNSPLHF,TRBD1,19,TRBV9
CASSSGTGSYGANVLTF,TRBD1,17,TRBV7-2
CASRSDRPYGYTF,-,13,TRBV4-1
CASSLISVREKLFF,-,14,TRBV7-7
CASSPYSYSAPTEQYF,-,16,TRBV28
CASSIQDRTGDEQFF,-,15,TRBV9
CASSEPRQGPTYPYGYTF,-,18,TRBV7-9
CASSFGPISTGELFF,-,15,TRBV28
CAWSTGQGGNQPQHF,-,15,TRBV30
CASSLGPPAGGSTYEQFF,TRBD2,18,TRBV7-6
CASSTPGYEQYF,-,12,TRBV6-5
CATSRARGRLGTDTQYF,TRBD1,17,TRBV15
CASDRDRGIYEQYF,TRBD1,14,TRBV19